This T cell receptor (beta chain) derives from a study of blood T cells in healthy people across ages (dated by TCRdb to 2015 to 2017). In the study overall: In model experiments, template switching captured about one uniquely barcoded TCR beta cDNA molecule for every two T cells. Using the same blood draw, the study looked at two additional independent replicas of 1 million unique cDNA reads for two donors, one aged 18 to 30 and the other aged 80 or older. To avoid experimental bias, donors of different ages were randomly spread across the sequencing lanes. Age-related changes in TCR beta repertoire diversity were measured in the study by deep sequencing normalized with unique cDNA molecular identifiers. The donors were split into four age groups: young (average around 15 years), middle-aged (39), aged (around 67) and long-lived (approximately 89). Results the study describes overall, beyond this receptor: Bulk unsorted PBMC profiling prevented conclusive comparison of naive and antigen-experienced compartments. Observed TCR beta diversity per million T cells fell roughly linearly with age, and a significant reduction was already apparent by age roughly 40. The CMV infection status of donors was not known, potentially confounding age-related changes in expanded clonotypes. The long-lived group showed more naive CD4+ T cells, fewer expanded clones and increased TCR diversity than the aged group, suggesting age selection. There was a strong correlation between observed TCR beta diversity and the percentage of naive T cells measured by flow cytometry. Estimates of total diversity from one million sequenced T cells were regarded as lower bounds and underestimates.

This clonotype was counted at least ten times. The clone's antigen remains unknown. Per-base qualities were not stored, and no clone one base away is much larger. V ends up 4 bases short and J 2 bases short, with an unmatched junction base count of 6. Including the terminal cysteine and phenylalanine, the CDR3 comprises 15 residues. Only CDR3 DNA remains: 45 bases, in frame from the first base. For CDR1 and CDR2, the germline V gene (reference sequence) lists DFQATT and SNEGSKA. The donors were 40 or so Caucasian individuals from Russia, aged about 6 to 100 years, who were systemically healthy. Approximately 10 milliliters of peripheral blood were collected from each donor into EDTA-treated Vacutainer tubes. Ficoll-Paque density-gradient centrifugation was used to isolate PBMCs, with at least 7 million per sample. Trizol reagent was used to extract total RNA from the PBMCs, yielding at least 5.5 micrograms per sample. For every donor, an aliquot of PBMCs went through flow cytometry to measure the percentages of naive CD45RAhigh/CD27high T cells.

The method was 5' RACE. The instrument given in TCRdb is Illumina HiSeq 2500. The second PCR ran for roughly 7 to 11 cycles and used a J-beta primer mix along with a sample-barcoded 5' primer. Each TCR beta cDNA molecule received a unique molecular identifier from a template-switch 5' adaptor carrying 12 random nucleotides. Each sample yielded at least 3 million CDR3-containing paired-end reads. First-strand cDNA synthesis was performed from all RNA using the Mint cDNA synthesis kit, with priming by a TRBC-specific oligonucleotide. After uracil-DNA glycosylase treatment, a first 18-cycle PCR used universal primers M1SS and BC2_uni_R on all cDNA. The authors' analysis ran thus. Normalization of each sample was performed by random selection of 1 million high-quality reads, each carrying a distinct molecular identifier. Reads sharing molecular identifiers were discarded rather than binned into consensus sequences. CDR3 identification, clonotype clustering and error correction used MiTCR with a Q25 quality threshold and the strictest error-elimination algorithm. A nonparametric unseen species model using Euler transformation provided a lower-bound estimate of total TCR beta diversity. In TCRdb, the public reads were trimmed at Q25 with fastp and aligned with MiXCR, with productive beta chains retained. Each CDR3 protein gets just one entry, which takes the most common genes and DNA from the rows behind it. The V and J calls shown here were made by TCRdb, not taken from the authors' results. The sample table lists 720,000 or so distinct CDR3 sequences, around 41% of them with a count of one. Of the sample, about 30% falls within the top ten clones.

This clonotype was sampled from a man at least 80 years old in good health. The V and J genes are TRBV20-1 and TRBJ2-3; 10 of the junction bases match TRBD2. The sample consisted of blood. Here the CDR3 is given as CSATLAGDSTDTQYF. Here is the DNA: TGCAGTGCTACGCTAGCGGGGGATTCCACAGATACGCAGTATTTT.